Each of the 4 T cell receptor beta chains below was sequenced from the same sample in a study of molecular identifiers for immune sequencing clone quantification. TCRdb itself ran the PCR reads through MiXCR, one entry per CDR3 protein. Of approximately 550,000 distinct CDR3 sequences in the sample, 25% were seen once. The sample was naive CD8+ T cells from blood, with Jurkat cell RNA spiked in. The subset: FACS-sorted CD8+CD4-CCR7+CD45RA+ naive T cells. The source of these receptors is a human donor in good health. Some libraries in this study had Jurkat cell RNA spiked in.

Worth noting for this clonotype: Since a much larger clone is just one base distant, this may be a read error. CDR3 residues: CSVAGDFTNTEAFF. The CDR3 DNA reads TGCAGCGTTGCAGGGGACTTTACTAACACTGAAGCTTTCTTT. This rearrangement joins TRBV29-1 to TRBJ1-1; D perhaps matches TRBD1 (6 bases). Germline CDR1 reads SQVTM; CDR2 reads ANQGSEA. Trimming stripped 4 bases from V and 2 bases from J, with 14 bases between. The CDR3 covers 14 residues.

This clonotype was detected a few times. DNA of the CDR3: TGTGCCAGCAGTTATAGGGGGGACAATGAGCAGTTCTTC. It translates to CASSYRGDNEQFF. The gene calls are TRBV25-1 and TRBJ2-1; possibly TRBD1 or TRBD2 for D (6 bases each). V lost 5 bases and J lost 5, with 10 bases in between. This CDR3 has 13 amino acids. Germline V gene data show CDR1 as MGHDK and CDR2 as SYGVNS.

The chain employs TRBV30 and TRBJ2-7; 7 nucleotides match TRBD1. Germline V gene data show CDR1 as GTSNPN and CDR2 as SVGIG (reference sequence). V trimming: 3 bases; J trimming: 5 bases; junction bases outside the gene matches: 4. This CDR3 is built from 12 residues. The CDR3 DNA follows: TGTGCCTGGAGCGGGACAGTCCACGAGCAGTACTTC. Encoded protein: CAWSGTVHEQYF.

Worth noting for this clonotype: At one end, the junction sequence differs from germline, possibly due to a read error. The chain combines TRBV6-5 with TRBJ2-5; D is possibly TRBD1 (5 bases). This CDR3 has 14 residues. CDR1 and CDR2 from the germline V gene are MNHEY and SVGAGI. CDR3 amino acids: CASSPTTDQEPQYF. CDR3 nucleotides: TGTGCCAGCAGCCCAACGACAGACCAAGAGCCCCAGTACTTC.